Here is one T cell receptor (beta chain) with its context. Other DNA sequences of this sample code for an identical CDR3. This sample was taken from a study of blood T cell repertoires in COVID-19. Study summary: PBMCs, B-cell-depleted T cells, or T cells were the source of the cDNA or gDNA that made up the material.

The CDR3 is 11 residues long. With 1 base removed from V and 5 bases from J, the gap between germline ends came to 3 bases. CDR1 is SGHRS, CDR2 YFSETQ, per germline. Libraries were prepared by immunoSEQ multiplex PCR; TCRdb keeps only in-frame clonotypes and omits some of them. The sample yields a few hundred thousand clones, 70% to 90% seen once. This clonotype originated in a woman in her thirties or forties with acute or convalescent COVID-19. The chain has TRBV5-1 and TRBJ2-5; no clear D. The sample was peripheral blood. CDR3 nucleotides: TGCGCCAGCAGCTTGCAGGAGACCCAGTACTTC. Its protein is CASSLQETQYF.